The rows below give T cell receptor beta chains drawn from one sample of a study of monozygotic twins with inflammatory bowel disease. TCRdb reprocessed the 5' RACE reads and keeps a single row for each CDR3 protein, giving no DNA. The specimen's table records fewer than 350,000 distinct CDR3 sequences. The sequencing sample was made of blood. These receptors were obtained from a human donor with ulcerative colitis or Crohn's disease, or a healthy co-twin of an affected twin (not recorded which). Both conserved end residues are part of each CDR3.

j_call v_call cdr3_aa
TRBJ2-7 TRBV5-1 CASSGGLAGPYEQYF
TRBJ2-5 TRBV6-2/TRBV6-3 CASRSSGGKTQYF
TRBJ1-4 TRBV4-3 CASSQDWEVNNEKLFF
TRBJ1-5 TRBV9 CARSASTGGNQPQHF
TRBJ2-5 TRBV5-1 CASSRRQGSQETQYF
TRBJ2-3 TRBV12-3/TRBV12-4 CASSLSAGGRNTQYF
TRBJ1-1 TRBV20-1 CSAREGQAEAFF
TRBJ2-4 TRBV11-1 CASSLEAGGLLRGKNIQYF
TRBJ2-7 TRBV5-6 CASSLGGAARYF
TRBJ1-1 TRBV5-1 CASSLTKSGVAEAFF
TRBJ1-5 TRBV20-1 CSASTGQGAVRGNQPQHF